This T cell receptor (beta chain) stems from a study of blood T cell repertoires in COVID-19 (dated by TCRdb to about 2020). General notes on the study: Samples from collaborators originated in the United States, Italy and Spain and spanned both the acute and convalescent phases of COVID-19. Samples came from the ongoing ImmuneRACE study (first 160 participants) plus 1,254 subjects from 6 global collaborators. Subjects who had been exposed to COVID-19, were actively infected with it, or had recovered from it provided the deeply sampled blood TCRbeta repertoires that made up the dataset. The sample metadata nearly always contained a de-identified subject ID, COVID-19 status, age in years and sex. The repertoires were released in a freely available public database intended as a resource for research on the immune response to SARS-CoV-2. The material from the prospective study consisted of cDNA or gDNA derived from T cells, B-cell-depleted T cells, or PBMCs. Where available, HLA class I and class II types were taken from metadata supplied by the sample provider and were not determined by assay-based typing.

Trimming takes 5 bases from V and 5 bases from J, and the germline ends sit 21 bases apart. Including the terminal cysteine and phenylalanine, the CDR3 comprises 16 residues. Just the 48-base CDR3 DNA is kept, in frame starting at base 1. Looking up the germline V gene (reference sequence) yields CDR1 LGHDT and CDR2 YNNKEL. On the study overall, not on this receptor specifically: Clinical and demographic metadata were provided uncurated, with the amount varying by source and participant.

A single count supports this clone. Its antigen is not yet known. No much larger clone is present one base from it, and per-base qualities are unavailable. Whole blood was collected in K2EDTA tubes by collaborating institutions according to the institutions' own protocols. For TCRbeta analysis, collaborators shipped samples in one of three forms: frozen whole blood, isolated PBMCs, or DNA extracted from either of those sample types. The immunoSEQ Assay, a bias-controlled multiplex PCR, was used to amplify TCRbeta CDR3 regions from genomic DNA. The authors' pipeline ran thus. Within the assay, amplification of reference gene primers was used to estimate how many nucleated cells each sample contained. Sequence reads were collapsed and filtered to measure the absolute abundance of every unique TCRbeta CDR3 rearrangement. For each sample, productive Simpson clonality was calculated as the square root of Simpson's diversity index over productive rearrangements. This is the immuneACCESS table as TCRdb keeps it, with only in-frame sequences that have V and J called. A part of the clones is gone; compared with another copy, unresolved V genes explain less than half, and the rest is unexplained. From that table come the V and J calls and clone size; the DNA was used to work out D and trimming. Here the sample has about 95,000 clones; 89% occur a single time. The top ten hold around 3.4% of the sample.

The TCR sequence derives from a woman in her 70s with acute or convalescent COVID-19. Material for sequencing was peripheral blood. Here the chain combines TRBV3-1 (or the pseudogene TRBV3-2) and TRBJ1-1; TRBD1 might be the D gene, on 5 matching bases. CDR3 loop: CASSERGGGKGTEAFF. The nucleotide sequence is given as TGTGCCAGCAGCGAAAGGGGAGGCGGGAAGGGGACTGAAGCTTTCTTT.